Following are 10 T cell receptor beta chains from one sample sequenced in a study of response to subunit inactivated influenza vaccine. TCRdb itself ran the RT-PCR reads through MiXCR, one entry per CDR3 protein. The data hold over 400,000 distinct CDR3 sequences, with over 10% observed a single time. The source was PBMCs from blood, collected 45 days after vaccination. The receptors shown here come from a man aged 50 to 59 who received an inactivated influenza vaccine.

This clonotype was detected only a few times. The junction differs from germline at one of its ends, possibly a read error. The chain carries TRBV4-1 and TRBJ2-2; D not certain. This CDR3 has 14 residues. The germline V gene has CDR1 MGHRA and CDR2 YSYEKL. The CDR3 region is CASSQAPKTGELFF. CDR3 nucleotide sequence: TGCGCCAGCAGCCAAGCGCCGAAGACCGGGGAGCTGTTTTTT.

In this sample, this clonotype turned up many times. This sequence joins TRBV28 and TRBJ2-3; D is ambiguous. This CDR3 contains 13 residues. CDR1 is MDHEN, CDR2 SYDVKM, per germline. Deletions cut 6 bases from V and 0 bases from J, with 7 bases between. CDR3 coding DNA: TGTGCCAGCAGCCGTACTAGCACAGATACGCAGTATTTT. Amino acid sequence: CASSRTSTDTQYF.

This clonotype turned up a few times. The chain links TRBV10-3 to TRBJ2-7, with 7 bases identical to TRBD1. The germline gives CDR1 ENHRY, CDR2 SYGVKD. The CDR3 runs 13 residues. With 6 bases clipped from V and 5 bases from J, the junction kept 7 bases outside the gene matches. The CDR3 spells CAIRETGFNEQYF. Here the CDR3 DNA reads TGTGCCATCAGGGAGACAGGGTTCAACGAGCAGTACTTC.

To note about this clonotype: One end of the junction fails to match germline, which may point to a read error. V usage is TRBV11-1 and J usage is TRBJ2-7, with 14 bases aligning to TRBD2. The CDR3 is 18 residues long. In germline, CDR1 is SGHAT, CDR2 FQDESV (reference sequence). This chain's CDR3 is CASNLAQTSGGAIYEQYF. The CDR3 bases are TGTGCCAGCAACTTAGCGCAGACTAGCGGGGGGGCAATCTACGAGCAGTACTTC. Variable domain in full (rest from reference TRBV11-1 and TRBJ2-7): EAEVAQSPRYKITEKSQAVAFWCDPISGHATLYWYRQILGQGPELLVQFQDESVVDDSQLPKDRFSAERLKGVDSTLKIQPAELGDSAMYLCASNLAQTSGGAIYEQYFGPGTRLTVT.

The table lists this clonotype with many counts. The V and J genes are TRBV12-3 or TRBV12-4 and TRBJ2-3, with D tentatively TRBD2 (6 bases). The CDR3 covers 17 residues. The V end lost 1 base, the J end lost 5 bases, and 19 bases lay between the germline ends. CDR3 protein: CASSLGGDLLRIDTQYF. In nucleotides, the CDR3 is TGTGCCAGCAGTTTAGGGGGGGACCTTTTACGGATAGATACGCAGTATTTT.

The J gene is TRBJ2-5, the V gene TRBV29-1; 8 positions match TRBD1. The CDR3 loop spans 16 amino acids. After removal of 3 bases from V and 4 bases from J, the junction contained 13 bases not matched to a gene. The germline CDR1 and CDR2 sequences are SQVTM and ANQGSEA. CDR3 DNA: TGCAGCGTTGAGGCTAAGGGACAGGTCAATTCAGAGACCCAGTACTTC. Translating gives CSVEAKGQVNSETQYF.

This clonotype has more than one count but fewer than ten. J is TRBJ1-5 and V is TRBV5-6; D possibly corresponds to TRBD1 (5 bases). Germline V gene lookup returns CDR1 SGHDT and CDR2 YYEEEE. The CDR3 spans 14 residues. V lost 2 bases and J 12 bases, leaving 18 bases between the germline ends. This CDR3 is CASSLTRGEGSQHF. As DNA, the CDR3 is TGTGCCAGCAGCTTAACCCGGGGCGAAGGGAGCCAGCATTTT.

This clonotype was detected ten times or more. The chain is built from TRBV20-1 and TRBJ1-3; D perhaps matches TRBD1 (6 bases). V lost 4 bases and J 8 bases, leaving 18 bases between the germline ends. Germline lookup yields CDR1 DFQATT and CDR2 SNEGSKA (reference sequence). The length of the CDR3 is 14 residues. CDR3 in DNA: TGCAGTGCTATACAGGGATTGGCGTCTGACACCATATATTTT. Its protein is CSAIQGLASDTIYF.

This clonotype came up a few times. The rearrangement links TRBV9 to TRBJ2-2; tentative D call: TRBD1 (6 bases). V lost 7 bases and J 0 bases, leaving 7 bases between the germline ends. CDR1 is SGDLS, CDR2 YYNGEE, per germline. The CDR3 runs to 13 residues. Here the CDR3 DNA reads TGTGCCAGCGGGACAACGAACACCGGGGAGCTGTTTTTT. Its protein is CASGTTNTGELFF.

This clonotype was found a few times. The chain is built from TRBV7-2 and TRBJ2-1; 7 nucleotides agree with TRBD1. Germline V gene data show CDR1 as SGHTA and CDR2 as FQGNSA. The CDR3 sequence is 16 residues long. The V and J ends lost 0 bases and 5 bases, in that order; junction bases with no gene match: 7. The CDR3 bases are TGTGCCAGCAGCTTAGCCGGGACAGTCATTAACAATGAGCAGTTCTTC. Its protein is CASSLAGTVINNEQFF.